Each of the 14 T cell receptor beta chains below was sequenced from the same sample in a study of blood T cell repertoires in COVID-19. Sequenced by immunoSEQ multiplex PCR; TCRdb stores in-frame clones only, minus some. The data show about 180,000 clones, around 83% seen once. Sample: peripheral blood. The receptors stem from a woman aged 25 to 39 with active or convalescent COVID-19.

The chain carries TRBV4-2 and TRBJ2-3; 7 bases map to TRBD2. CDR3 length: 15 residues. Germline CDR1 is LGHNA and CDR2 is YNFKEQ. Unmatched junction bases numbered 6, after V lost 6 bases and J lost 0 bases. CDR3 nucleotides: TGTGCCAGCAGGCCCGGGACTACAAGCACAGATACGCAGTATTTT. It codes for CASRPGTTSTDTQYF.

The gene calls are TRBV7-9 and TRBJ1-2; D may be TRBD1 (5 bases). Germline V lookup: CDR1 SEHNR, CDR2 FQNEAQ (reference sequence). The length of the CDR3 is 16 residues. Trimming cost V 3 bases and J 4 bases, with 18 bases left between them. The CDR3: CASSFWGGRVSYGYTF. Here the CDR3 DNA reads TGTGCCAGCAGCTTTTGGGGGGGAAGGGTGTCCTATGGCTACACCTTC.

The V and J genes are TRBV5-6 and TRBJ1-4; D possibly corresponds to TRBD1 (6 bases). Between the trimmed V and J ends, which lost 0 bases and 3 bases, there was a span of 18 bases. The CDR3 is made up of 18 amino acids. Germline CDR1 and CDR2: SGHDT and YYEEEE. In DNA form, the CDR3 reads TGTGCCAGCAGCTTGGACGGGAGGGGGTTCGGCCCTAATGAAAAACTGTTTTTT. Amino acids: CASSLDGRGFGPNEKLFF. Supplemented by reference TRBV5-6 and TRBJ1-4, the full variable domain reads DAGVTQSPTHLIKTRGQQVTLRCSPKSGHDTVSWYQQALGQGPQFIFQYYEEEERQRGNFPDRFSGHQFPNYSSELNVNALLLGDSALYLCASSLDGRGFGPNEKLFFGSGTQLSVL.

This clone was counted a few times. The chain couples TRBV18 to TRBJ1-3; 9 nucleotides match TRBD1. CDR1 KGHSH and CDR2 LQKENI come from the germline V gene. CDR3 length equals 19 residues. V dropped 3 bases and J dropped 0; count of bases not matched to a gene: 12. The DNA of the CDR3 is TGTGCCAGCTCACCCACGGACACAGGGGGCGCAAACTCTGGAAACACCATATATTTT. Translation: CASSPTDTGGANSGNTIYF.

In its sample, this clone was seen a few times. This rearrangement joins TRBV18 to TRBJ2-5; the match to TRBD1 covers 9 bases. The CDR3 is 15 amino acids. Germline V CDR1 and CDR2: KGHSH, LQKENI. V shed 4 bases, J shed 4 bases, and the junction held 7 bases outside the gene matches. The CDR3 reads CASSRDRVMSETQYF. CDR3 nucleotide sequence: TGTGCCAGCTCACGGGACAGGGTGATGTCAGAGACCCAGTACTTC.

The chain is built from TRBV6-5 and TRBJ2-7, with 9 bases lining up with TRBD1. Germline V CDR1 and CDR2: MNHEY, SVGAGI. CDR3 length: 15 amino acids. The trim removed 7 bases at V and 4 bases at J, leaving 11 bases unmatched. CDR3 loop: CASTPGTGGDYEQYF. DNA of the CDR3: TGTGCCAGCACACCAGGAACAGGGGGCGATTACGAGCAGTACTTC.

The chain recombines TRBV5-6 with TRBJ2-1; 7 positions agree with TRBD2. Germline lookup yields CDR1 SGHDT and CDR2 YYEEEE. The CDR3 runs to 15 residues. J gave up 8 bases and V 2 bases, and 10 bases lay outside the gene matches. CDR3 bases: TGTGCCAGCAGCTTTATCCTAGCGGAGGGGCATGAGCAGTTCTTC. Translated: CASSFILAEGHEQFF.

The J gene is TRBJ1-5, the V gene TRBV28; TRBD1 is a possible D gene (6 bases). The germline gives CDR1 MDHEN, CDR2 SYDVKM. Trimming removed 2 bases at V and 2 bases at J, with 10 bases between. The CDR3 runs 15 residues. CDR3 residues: CASSLTGFGNQPQHF. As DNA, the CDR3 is TGTGCCAGCAGTTTAACAGGGTTCGGCAATCAGCCCCAGCATTTT.

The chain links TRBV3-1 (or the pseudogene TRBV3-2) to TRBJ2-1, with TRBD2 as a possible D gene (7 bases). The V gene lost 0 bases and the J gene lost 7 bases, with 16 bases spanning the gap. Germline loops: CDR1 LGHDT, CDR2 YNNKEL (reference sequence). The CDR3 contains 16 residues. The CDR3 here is CASSQDLGGGRNEQFF. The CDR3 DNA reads TGTGCCAGCAGCCAAGATCTAGGGGGGGGCCGGAATGAGCAGTTCTTC.

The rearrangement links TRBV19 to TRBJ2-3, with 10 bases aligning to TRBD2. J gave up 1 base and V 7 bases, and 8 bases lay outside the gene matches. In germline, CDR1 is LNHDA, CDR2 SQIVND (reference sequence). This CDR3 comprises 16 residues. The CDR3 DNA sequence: TGTGCCAGTACCCCCAGAGGGACTAGCGGCACAGATACGCAGTATTTT. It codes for CASTPRGTSGTDTQYF. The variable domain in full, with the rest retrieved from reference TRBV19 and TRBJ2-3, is DGGITQSPKYLFRKEGQNVTLSCEQNLNHDAMYWYRQDPGQGLRLIYYSQIVNDFQKGDIAEGYSVSREKKESFPLTVTSAQKNPTAFYLCASTPRGTSGTDTQYFGPGTRLTVL.

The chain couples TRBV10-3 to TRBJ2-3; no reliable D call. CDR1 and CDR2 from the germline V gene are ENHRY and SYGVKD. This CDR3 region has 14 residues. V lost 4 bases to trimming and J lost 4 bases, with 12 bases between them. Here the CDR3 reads CAISGSSGSDTQYF. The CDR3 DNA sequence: TGTGCCATCAGTGGCTCCTCTGGCTCAGATACGCAGTATTTT.

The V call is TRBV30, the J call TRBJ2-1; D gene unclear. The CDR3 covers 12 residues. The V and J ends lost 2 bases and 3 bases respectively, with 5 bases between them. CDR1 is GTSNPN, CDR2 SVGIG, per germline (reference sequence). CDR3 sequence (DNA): TGTGCCTGGAGTCAGGTCTACAATGAGCAGTTCTTC. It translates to CAWSQVYNEQFF.

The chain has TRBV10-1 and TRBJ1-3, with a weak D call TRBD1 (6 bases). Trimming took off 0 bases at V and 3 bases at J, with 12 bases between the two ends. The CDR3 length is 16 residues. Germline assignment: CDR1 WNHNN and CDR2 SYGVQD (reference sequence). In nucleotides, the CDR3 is TGCGCCAGCAGTGAGTCGGGGGGGCCCGGTGGAAACACCATATATTTT. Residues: CASSESGGPGGNTIYF.

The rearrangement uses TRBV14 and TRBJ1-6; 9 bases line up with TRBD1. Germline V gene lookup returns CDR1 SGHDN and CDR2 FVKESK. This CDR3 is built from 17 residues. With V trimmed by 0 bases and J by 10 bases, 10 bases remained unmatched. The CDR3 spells CASSQDWGQGGLSPLHF. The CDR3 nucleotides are TGTGCCAGCAGCCAAGATTGGGGACAGGGAGGTTTGTCACCCCTCCACTTT.